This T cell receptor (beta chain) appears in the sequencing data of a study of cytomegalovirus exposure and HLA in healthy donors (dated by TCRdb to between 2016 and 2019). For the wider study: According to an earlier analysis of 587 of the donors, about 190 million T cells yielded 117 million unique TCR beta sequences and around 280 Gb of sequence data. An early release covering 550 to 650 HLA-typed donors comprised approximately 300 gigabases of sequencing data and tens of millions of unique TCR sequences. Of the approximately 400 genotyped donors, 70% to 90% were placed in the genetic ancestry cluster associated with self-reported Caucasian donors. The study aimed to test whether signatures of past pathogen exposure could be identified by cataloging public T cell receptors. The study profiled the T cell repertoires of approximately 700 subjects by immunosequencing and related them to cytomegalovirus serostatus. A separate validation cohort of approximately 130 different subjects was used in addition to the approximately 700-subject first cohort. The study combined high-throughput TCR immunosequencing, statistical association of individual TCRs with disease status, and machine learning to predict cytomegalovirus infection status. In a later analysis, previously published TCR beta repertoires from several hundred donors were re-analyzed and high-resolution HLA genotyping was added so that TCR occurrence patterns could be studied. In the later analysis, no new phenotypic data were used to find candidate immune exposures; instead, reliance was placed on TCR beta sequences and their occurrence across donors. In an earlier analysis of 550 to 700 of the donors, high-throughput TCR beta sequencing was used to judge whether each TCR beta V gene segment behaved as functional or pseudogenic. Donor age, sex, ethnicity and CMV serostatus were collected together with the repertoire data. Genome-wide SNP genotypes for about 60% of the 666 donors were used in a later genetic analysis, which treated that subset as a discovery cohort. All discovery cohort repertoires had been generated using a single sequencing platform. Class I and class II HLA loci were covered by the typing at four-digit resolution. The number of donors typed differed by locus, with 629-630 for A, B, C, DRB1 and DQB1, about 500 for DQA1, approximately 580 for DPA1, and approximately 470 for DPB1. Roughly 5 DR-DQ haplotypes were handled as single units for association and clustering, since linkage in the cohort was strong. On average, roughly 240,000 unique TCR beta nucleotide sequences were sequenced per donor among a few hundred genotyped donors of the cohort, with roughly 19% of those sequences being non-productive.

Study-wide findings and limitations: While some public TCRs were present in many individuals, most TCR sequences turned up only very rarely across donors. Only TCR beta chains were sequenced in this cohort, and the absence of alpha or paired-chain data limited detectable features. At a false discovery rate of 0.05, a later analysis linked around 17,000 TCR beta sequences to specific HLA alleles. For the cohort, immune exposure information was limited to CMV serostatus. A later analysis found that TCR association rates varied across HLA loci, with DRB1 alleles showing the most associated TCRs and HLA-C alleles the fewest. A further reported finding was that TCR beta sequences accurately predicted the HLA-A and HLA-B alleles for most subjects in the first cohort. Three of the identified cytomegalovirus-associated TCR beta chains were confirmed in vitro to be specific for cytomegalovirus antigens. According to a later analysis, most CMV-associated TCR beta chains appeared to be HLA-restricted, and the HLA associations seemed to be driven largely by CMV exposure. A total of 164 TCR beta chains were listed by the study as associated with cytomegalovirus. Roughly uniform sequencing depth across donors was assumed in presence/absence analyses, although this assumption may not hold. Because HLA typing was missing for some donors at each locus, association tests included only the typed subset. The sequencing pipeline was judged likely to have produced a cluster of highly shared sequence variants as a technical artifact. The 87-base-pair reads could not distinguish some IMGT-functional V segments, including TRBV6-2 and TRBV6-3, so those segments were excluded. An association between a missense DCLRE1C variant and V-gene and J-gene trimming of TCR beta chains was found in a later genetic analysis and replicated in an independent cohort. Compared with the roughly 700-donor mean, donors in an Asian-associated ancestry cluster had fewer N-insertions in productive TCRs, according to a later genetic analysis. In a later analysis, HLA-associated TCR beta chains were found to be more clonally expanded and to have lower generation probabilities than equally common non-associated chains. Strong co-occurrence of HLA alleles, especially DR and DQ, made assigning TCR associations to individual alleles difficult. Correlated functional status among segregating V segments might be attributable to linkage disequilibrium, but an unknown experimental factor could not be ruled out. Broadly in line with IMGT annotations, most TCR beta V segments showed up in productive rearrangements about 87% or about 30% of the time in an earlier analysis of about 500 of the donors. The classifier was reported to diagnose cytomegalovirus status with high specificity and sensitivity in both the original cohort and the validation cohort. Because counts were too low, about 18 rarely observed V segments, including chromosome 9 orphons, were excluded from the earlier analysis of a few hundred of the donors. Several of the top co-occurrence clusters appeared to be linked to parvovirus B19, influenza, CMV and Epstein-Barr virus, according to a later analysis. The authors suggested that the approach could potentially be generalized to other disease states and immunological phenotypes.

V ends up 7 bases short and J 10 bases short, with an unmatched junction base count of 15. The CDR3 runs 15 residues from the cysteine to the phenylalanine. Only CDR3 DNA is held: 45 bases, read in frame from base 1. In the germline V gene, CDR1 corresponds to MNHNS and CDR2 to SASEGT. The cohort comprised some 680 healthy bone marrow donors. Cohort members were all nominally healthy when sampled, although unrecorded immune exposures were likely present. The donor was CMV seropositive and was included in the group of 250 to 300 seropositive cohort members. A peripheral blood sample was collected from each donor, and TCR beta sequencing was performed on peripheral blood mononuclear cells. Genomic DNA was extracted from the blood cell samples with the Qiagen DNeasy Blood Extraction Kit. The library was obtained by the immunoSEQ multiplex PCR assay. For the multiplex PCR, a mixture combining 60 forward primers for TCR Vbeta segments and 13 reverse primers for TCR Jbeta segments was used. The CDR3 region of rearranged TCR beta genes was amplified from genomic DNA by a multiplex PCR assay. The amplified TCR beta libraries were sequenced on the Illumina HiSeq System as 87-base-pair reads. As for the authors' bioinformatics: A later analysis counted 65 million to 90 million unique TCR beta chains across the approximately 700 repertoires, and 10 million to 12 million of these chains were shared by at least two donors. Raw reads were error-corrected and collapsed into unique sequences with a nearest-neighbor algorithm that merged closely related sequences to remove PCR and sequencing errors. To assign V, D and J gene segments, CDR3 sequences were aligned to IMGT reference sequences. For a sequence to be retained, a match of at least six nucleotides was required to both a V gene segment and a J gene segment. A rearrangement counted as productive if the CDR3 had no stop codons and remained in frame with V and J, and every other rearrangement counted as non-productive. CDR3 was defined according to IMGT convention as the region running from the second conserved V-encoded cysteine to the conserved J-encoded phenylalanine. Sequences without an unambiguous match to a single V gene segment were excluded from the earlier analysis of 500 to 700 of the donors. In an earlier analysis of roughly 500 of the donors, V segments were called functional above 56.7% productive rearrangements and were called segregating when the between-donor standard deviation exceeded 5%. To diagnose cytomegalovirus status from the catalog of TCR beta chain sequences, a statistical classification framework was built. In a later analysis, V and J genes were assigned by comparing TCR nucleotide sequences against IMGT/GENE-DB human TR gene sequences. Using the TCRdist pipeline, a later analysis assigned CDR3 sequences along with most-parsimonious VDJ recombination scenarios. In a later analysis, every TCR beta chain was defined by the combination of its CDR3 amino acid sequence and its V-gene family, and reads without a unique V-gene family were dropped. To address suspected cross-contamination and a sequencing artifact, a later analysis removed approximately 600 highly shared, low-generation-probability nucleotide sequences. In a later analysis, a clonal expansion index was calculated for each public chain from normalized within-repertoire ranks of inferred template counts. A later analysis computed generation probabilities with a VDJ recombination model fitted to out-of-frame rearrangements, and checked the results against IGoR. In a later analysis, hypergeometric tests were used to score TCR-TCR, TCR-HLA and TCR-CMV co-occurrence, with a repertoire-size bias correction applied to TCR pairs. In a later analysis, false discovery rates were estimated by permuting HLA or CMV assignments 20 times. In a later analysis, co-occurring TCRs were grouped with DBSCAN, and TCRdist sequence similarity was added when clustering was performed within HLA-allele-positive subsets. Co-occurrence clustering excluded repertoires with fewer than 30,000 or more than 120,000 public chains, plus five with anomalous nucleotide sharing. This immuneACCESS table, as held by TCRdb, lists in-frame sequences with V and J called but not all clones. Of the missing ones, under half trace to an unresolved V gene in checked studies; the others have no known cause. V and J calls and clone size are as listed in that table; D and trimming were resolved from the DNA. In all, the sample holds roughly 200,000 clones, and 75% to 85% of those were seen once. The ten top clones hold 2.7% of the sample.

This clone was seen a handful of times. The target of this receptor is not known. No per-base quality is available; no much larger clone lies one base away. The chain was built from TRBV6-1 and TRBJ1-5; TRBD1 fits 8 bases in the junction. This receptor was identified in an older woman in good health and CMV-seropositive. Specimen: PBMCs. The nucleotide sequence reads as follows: TGTGCCAGCACAGGACTGACAGGGGCCGGAGTACCCCAGCATTTT. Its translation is CASTGLTGAGVPQHF.